Shown below are 14 T cell receptor beta chains from a single sample sequenced in a study of TET2 disruption in CD19-targeted CAR T cells. Their antigens are not known. TCRdb's table, derived via immunoSEQ multiplex PCR, lists solely in-frame clones and lacks some. The sample's table shows 25,000 to 30,000 clones. The treatment here: autologous CTL019 cells: CD19 CAR with 4-1BB and CD3 zeta domains. Source: CD8- CAR+ T cells sorted from cultured blood T cells, taken for CD19 CAR T cell therapy. This sample's subset: CD8-negative CAR-positive T cells from the infusion product. Every receptor here comes from an older man with chronic lymphocytic leukemia.

A remark on this clone: The CDR3 end lies 3 residues beyond the end of the read and is filled in from the germline J gene. The gene calls are TRBV30 and TRBJ1-4, with 7 bases that match TRBD1. After removal of 3 bases from V and 4 bases from J, the junction contained 8 bases not matched to a gene. Germline V lookup: CDR1 GTSNPN, CDR2 SVGIG (reference sequence). The CDR3 is 15 amino acids. CDR3 bases read: TGTGCCTGGAGCACCGGGACAGCTTTTAATGAAAAA. This encodes CAWSTGTAFNEK. The full CDR3 reads CAWSTGTAFNEKLFF.

Concerning this clone itself: The read ends 3 residues shy of where the CDR3 ends; the end is completed using the germline J gene. The rearrangement joins TRBV20-1 to TRBJ1-1; D is undetermined. Germline V lookup: CDR1 DFQATT, CDR2 SNEGSKA (reference sequence). The CDR3 is 12 residues long. Trimming left V 5 bases short and J 5 bases short, with 12 bases between. The DNA read from the CDR3 is TGCAGTGCTCCCAGCTTGCGGACTGAA. Translation gives CSAPSLRTE. From start to end, the CDR3 is CSAPSLRTEAFF.

For this clone: The CDR3 extends 3 residues past the end of the read, so its final part is completed from the germline J gene. The chain carries TRBV9 and TRBJ2-1; no firm D call. Trimming stripped 0 bases from V and 7 bases from J, with 2 bases between. Germline V lookup: CDR1 SGDLS, CDR2 YYNGEE. The CDR3 consists of 11 residues. The sequenced CDR3 bases are TGTGCCAGCAGCGTAGCAAATGAG. Translation: CASSVANE. The CDR3 as a whole reads CASSVANEQFF.

On this clone itself: Sequencing ends 3 residues short of the CDR3 end; the germline J gene provides the rest. This chain links TRBV5-1 with TRBJ2-7; 7 bases agree with TRBD1. Germline assignment: CDR1 SGHRS and CDR2 YFSETQ. V was pared by 5 bases and J by 0 bases, with 5 bases of the junction left unmatched. The CDR3 runs 14 residues. The DNA read from the CDR3 is TGCGCCAGCAGAAGGGGACAGTCCTCCTACGAG. Translation gives CASRRGQSSYE. The full CDR3 reads CASRRGQSSYEQYF.

Regarding this clone: The read terminates 3 residues before the CDR3 end, so the remaining end is supplied by the germline J gene. V and J are TRBV27 and TRBJ1-5; D is undetermined. CDR3 size: 13 residues. V was trimmed by 6 bases and J by 2 bases, leaving 8 bases between them. Germline V gene sequence: CDR1 MNHEY, CDR2 SMNVEV (reference sequence). CDR3 protein: CASSDNGNQPQHF. The CDR3 bases that were read are TGTGCCAGCAGCGACAATGGCAATCAGCCC.

Turning to this clone: The CDR3 goes on 3 residues after the read ends, and that part is filled in from the germline J gene. The chain is built from TRBV19 and TRBJ1-4; D remains unclear. Trimming removed 8 bases at V and 3 bases at J, with 16 bases between. This CDR3 region has 15 residues. The germline CDR1 and CDR2 sequences are LNHDA and SQIVND (reference sequence). CDR3 DNA, as far as it was read: TGTGCCAGTTCGTTGAGCCCTACCCCTAATGAAAAA. Its translation: CASSLSPTPNEK. The whole CDR3 reads CASSLSPTPNEKLFF.

Concerning this clone itself: The CDR3 extends 3 residues past the end of the read, so its final part is completed from the germline J gene. The rearrangement links TRBV29-1 to TRBJ1-2; a possible D gene is TRBD1 (5 bases). Per germline, CDR1 SQVTM and CDR2 ANQGSEA. V lost 0 bases, J lost 2 bases, and 13 bases lay in between. The CDR3 totals 15 residues. The sequenced CDR3 bases are TGCAGCGTTGAAGATCCAGTACAGGTCAACTATGGC. This sequence encodes CSVEDPVQVNYG. The CDR3 in its entirety is CSVEDPVQVNYGYTF.

Of note for this clone: The CDR3 is cut off 3 residues early in the read; its end comes from the germline J gene. The rearrangement links TRBV19 to TRBJ2-5; 8 bases match TRBD2. CDR3 length: 15 amino acids. The J segment lost 5 bases and the V segment lost 6 bases, leaving 11 bases of the junction unmatched. CDR1 LNHDA and CDR2 SQIVND come from the germline V gene (reference sequence). CDR3 bases read: TGTGCCAGTAGGGCCGGGGGGGGGCGCGGGGAGACC. The encoded protein is CASRAGGGRGET. The whole CDR3 sequence is CASRAGGGRGETQYF.

With regard to this clone: The read is 3 residues too short to cover the CDR3 end, so that end is filled in from the germline J gene. This sequence joins TRBV18 and TRBJ2-3; D unclear. Per germline, CDR1 KGHSH and CDR2 LQKENI. CDR3 length: 12 residues. This CDR3 reads CASSPRVQTQYF. The sequenced part of the CDR3 DNA is TGTGCCAGCTCACCTAGGGTGCAGACG.

A remark on this clone: The read finishes 3 residues shy of the CDR3 end, and the germline J gene is used to complete it. The chain couples TRBV14 to TRBJ1-3; TRBD1 aligns across 7 bases. The V gene's germline CDR1 is SGHDN and CDR2 FVKESK. V lost 4 bases to trimming and J lost 5 bases; unmatched junction nucleotides: 8. There are 15 residues in the CDR3. The CDR3 DNA, read in part, is TGTGCCAGCAGCCTATTACAGGGGTCTCGAAACACC. It specifies CASSLLQGSRNT. The CDR3 in full is CASSLLQGSRNTIYF.

With respect to this clone: The read finishes 3 residues shy of the CDR3 end, and the germline J gene is used to complete it. The same CDR3 also results from other DNA sequences found in this sample. J is TRBJ1-3 and V is TRBV5-1; D uncertain. The CDR3 covers 14 residues. V was cut by 4 bases and J by 2 bases, with 10 bases left in between. Germline values: CDR1 SGHRS, CDR2 YFSETQ. CDR3 loop: CASSERPTGNTIYF. The part of the CDR3 DNA that was read is TGCGCCAGCAGCGAGCGACCGACTGGAAACACC.

A remark on this clone: The sequence runs out 3 residues before the end of the CDR3; the remainder is reconstructed from the germline J gene. The V gene is TRBV20-1, the J gene TRBJ2-1; tentatively, D is TRBD2 (5 bases). This CDR3 spans 14 amino acids. The germline CDR1 and CDR2 sequences are DFQATT and SNEGSKA (reference sequence). Trimming took 1 base from V and 5 from J, leaving 12 bases between them. Incomplete CDR3 DNA: TGCAGTGCTAGAGTGAGGGTTGTAGACAATGAG. Translating it yields CSARVRVVDNE. The whole CDR3 sequence reads CSARVRVVDNEQFF.

A word on this clone: Read data end 3 residues before the CDR3 end; the end is taken from the germline J gene. This rearrangement joins TRBV18 to TRBJ1-2, with a tentative D call TRBD1 (6 bases). The CDR3 has 16 amino acids. CDR1 and CDR2 (germline): KGHSH, LQKENI. Here the CDR3 reads CASSPSLAGGPGDYTF. The sequenced part of the CDR3 DNA is TGTGCCAGCTCACCCTCACTAGCGGGGGGGCCGGGAGAC.

For this clone: The read terminates 3 residues ahead of where the CDR3 ends, so the germline J gene completes it. The rearrangement links TRBV5-1 to TRBJ2-7; TRBD2 matches at 13 bases. The junction had 6 bases not matched to a gene; V was cut back by 3 bases and J by 6 bases. The germline CDR1 and CDR2 sequences are SGHRS and YFSETQ. CDR3 length equals 15 residues. CDR3 in amino acids: CASSSGTSGVGEQYF. The sequenced part of the CDR3 DNA is TGCGCCAGCAGCTCTGGGACTAGCGGGGTTGGCGAG.